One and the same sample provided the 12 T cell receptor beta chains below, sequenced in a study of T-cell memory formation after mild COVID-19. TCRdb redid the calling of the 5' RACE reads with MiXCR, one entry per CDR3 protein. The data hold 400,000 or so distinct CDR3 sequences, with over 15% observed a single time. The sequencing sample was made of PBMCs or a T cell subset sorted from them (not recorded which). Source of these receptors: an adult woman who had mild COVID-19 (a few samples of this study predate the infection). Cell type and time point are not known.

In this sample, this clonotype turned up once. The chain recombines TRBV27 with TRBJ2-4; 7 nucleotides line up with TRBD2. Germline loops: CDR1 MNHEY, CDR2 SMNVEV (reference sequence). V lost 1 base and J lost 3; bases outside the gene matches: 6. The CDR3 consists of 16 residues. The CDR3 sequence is CASSLLGEGNKNIQYF. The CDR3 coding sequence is TGTGCCAGCAGTTTATTGGGGGAGGGGAACAAAAACATTCAGTACTTC.

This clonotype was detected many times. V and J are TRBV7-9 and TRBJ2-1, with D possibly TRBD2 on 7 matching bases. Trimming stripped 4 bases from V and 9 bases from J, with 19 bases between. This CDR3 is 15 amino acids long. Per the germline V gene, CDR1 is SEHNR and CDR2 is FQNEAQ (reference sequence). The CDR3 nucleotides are TGTGCCAGCAGCTCACGCGGGGGCATCATTGGTGAGCAGTTCTTC. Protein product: CASSSRGGIIGEQFF.

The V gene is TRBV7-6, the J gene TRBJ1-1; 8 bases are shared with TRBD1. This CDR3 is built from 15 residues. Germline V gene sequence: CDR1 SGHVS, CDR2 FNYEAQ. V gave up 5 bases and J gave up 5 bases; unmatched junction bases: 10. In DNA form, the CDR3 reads TGTGCCAGCAGCCTAAGTCAGGGGGCGCGAACTGAAGCTTTCTTT. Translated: CASSLSQGARTEAFF.

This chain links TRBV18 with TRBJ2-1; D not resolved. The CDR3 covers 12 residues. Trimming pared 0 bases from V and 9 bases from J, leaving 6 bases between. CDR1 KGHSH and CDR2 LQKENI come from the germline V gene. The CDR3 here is CASSPPGLEQFF. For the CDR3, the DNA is TGTGCCAGCTCACCACCAGGCCTTGAGCAGTTCTTC.

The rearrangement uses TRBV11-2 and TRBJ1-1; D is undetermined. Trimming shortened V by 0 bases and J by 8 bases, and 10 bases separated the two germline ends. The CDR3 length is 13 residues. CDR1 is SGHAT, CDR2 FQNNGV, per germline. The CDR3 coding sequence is TGTGCCAGCAGCTTAGATCTGTTTGGGGAAGCTTTCTTT. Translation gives CASSLDLFGEAFF.

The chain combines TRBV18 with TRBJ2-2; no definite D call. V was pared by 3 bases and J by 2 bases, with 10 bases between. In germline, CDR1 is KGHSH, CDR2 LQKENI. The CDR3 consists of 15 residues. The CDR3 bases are TGTGCCAGCTCACCCGTCGCTTCTAACACCGGGGAGCTGTTTTTT. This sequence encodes CASSPVASNTGELFF.

DNA for the CDR3: TGCGCCAGCAGCTTGCCAGGAGGTTCTGAAGCTTTCTTT. Its translation: CASSLPGGSEAFF. This chain connects TRBV5-1 to TRBJ1-1; D not resolved. The V gene's germline CDR1 is SGHRS and CDR2 YFSETQ. The CDR3 extends over 13 amino acids. V lost 1 base and J 6 bases, leaving 10 bases between the germline ends.

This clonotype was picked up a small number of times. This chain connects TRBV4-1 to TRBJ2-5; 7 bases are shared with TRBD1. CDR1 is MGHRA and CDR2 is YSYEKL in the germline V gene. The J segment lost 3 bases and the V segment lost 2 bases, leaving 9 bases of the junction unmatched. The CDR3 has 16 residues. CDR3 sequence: CASSQTSTGREETQYF. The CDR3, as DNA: TGCGCCAGCAGCCAAACCTCGACAGGGCGCGAAGAGACCCAGTACTTC.

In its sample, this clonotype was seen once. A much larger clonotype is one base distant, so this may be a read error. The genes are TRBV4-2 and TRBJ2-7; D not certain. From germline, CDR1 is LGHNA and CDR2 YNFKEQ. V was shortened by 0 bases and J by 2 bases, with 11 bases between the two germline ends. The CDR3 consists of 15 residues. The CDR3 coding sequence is TGTGCCAGCAGCCAAGAGGTCACTATACCCTACGAGCAGTACTTC. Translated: CASSQEVTIPYEQYF.

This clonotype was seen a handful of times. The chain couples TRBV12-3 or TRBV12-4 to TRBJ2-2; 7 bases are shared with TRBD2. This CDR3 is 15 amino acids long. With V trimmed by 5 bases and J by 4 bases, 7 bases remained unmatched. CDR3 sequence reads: CASSNSGITTGELFF. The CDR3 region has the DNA TGTGCCAGCAGTAACAGCGGGATAACCACCGGGGAGCTGTTTTTT.

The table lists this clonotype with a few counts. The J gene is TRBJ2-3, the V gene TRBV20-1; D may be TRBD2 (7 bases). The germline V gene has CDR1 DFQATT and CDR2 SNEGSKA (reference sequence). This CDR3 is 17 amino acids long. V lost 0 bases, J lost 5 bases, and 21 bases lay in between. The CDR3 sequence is CSARDWGGRVVVDTQYF. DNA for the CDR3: TGCAGTGCTAGAGATTGGGGGGGGCGTGTCGTCGTAGATACGCAGTATTTT.

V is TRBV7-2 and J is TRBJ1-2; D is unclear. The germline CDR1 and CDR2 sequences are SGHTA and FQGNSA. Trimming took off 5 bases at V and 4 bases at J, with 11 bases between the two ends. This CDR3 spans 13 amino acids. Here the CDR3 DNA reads TGTGCCAGCAGCCCCGGGGTCCTCTATGGCTACACCTTC. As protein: CASSPGVLYGYTF.